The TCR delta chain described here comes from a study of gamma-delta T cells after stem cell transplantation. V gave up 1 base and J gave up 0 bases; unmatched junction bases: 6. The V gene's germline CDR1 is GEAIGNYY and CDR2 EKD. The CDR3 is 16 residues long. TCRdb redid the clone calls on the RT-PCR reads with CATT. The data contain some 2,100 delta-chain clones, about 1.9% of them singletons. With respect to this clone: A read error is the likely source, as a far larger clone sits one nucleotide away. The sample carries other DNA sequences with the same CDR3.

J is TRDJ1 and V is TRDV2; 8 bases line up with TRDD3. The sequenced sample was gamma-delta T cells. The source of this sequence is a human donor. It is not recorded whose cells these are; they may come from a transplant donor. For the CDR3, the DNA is TGTGCCTGTGACACGGTGGGTGGGGGATACACCGATAAACTCATCTTT. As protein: CACDTVGGGYTDKLIF.